Included here is one T cell receptor beta chain sequence, with context. Its antigen is still unknown. The entry originates in a study of shared clonotypes between healthy human individuals. Study details: The plates for each donor numbered three CD4 naive, three CD4 memory, two CD8 naive and one CD8 memory.

Findings and caveats of the study: Clonotypes not shared had lower generation probabilities than those common to all four donors.

Clones were read by immunoSEQ multiplex PCR, and TCRdb kept only the in-frame ones, dropping some. The table shows roughly 2,000,000 clones, with around 93% occurring only once. Naivety among CD8 cells was defined by CD45RO negativity and positive CCR7 selection, thereby excluding terminally differentiated effector memory CD45RA+ cells. Only Caucasian adults living in Nashville, Tennessee made up the donor group. Sequenced sample: naive CD8+ T cells from PBMCs. The TCR originated in a man younger than 35 in good health. Some clones in this sample may be carry-over from other donors' samples.

CDR3 protein: CASITGGWGTEAFF. The CDR3 DNA reads TGTGCCAGTATAACAGGGGGCTGGGGTACTGAAGCTTTCTTT. The chain uses TRBV19 and TRBJ1-1; the match to TRBD1 covers 9 bases. With V trimmed by 7 bases and J by 5 bases, 8 bases remained unmatched. Germline loops: CDR1 LNHDA, CDR2 SQIVND (reference sequence). The CDR3 has 14 residues.